The clone carrying this T cell receptor beta chain occurred a few times. The gene symbols are mouse symbols. Read coverage stops 4 residues before the CDR3 terminus; the germline J gene supplies the remainder. Sorting of pooled cutaneous lymph node cells used CD4, CD8alpha, NKG2D, NKG2ACE and other markers. The CDR3 spans 14 residues. CDR1 is NNHNN, CDR2 SYGAGS, per germline (reference sequence). Extracted RNA was reverse transcribed into cDNA, the sequencing template. Libraries were prepared by immunoSEQ multiplex PCR; TCRdb keeps only in-frame clonotypes and omits some of them. The table lists 270,000 or so clones, with no singletons. These data come from a study of CD8+ T cells in alopecia areata. Background on the study: Grafts of skin from C3H/HeJ donors aged about 6-12 months with spontaneous alopecia went to female C3H/HeJ mice aged roughly 7-10 weeks.

What was sequenced was CD4+ T cells sorted from a lymph node. V is TRBV13-2 and J is TRBJ2-2, with D perhaps TRBD2 (5 bases). The source is a C3H/HeJ mouse with alopecia areata. The strain bears MHC haplotype H2-k. The CDR3 region is CASGRLPWGGQLYF. The CDR3 DNA, read in part, is TGTGCCAGCGGCCGACTGCCTTGGGGCGGG.